One sample yielded the 22 T cell receptor beta chains listed below, sequenced in a study of cytomegalovirus exposure and HLA in healthy donors. The PCR used 60 Vbeta and 13 Jbeta primers. Generated by immunoSEQ multiplex PCR, the TCRdb table keeps only in-frame clones and is missing some. The data show 150,000 to 200,000 clones, with about four fifths seen just once and less than 2% held by the top ten. The sample consisted of PBMCs. These receptors came from a woman younger than 45 in good health and CMV-seronegative.

J is TRBJ2-7 and V is TRBV19; 10 bases map to TRBD1. Germline V gene lookup returns CDR1 LNHDA and CDR2 SQIVND (reference sequence). V lost 0 bases and J lost 4; bases outside the gene matches: 3. The CDR3 consists of 15 residues. The CDR3 sequence: CASSIDGTGAYEQYF. In DNA form, the CDR3 reads TGTGCCAGTAGTATAGATGGGACAGGGGCTTACGAGCAGTACTTC.

This rearrangement joins TRBV11-3 to TRBJ1-1, with D possibly being TRBD1 (5 bases). From germline, CDR1 is SGHNT and CDR2 YENEEA. CDR3 length equals 12 residues. V lost 2 bases and J lost 9, with 10 bases in between. CDR3 region: CASSLHRGKAFF. As DNA, the CDR3 is TGTGCCAGCAGCTTACATCGGGGGAAAGCTTTCTTT.

The rearrangement uses TRBV4-3 and TRBJ1-6; 8 bases line up with TRBD1. The germline V gene has CDR1 LGHNA and CDR2 YSLEER. The junction had 14 bases not matched to a gene; V was cut back by 0 bases and J by 7 bases. CDR3 size: 19 residues. Here the CDR3 reads CASSQDLPGRQGINSPLHF. The CDR3 nucleotides read TGCGCCAGCAGCCAAGATCTCCCAGGGAGACAGGGGATAAATTCACCCCTCCACTTT.

The rearrangement uses TRBV5-1 and TRBJ2-7; possible D gene TRBD2, 7 bases. This CDR3 is 14 amino acids long. The V end lost 2 bases, the J end lost 5 bases, and 14 bases lay between the germline ends. The germline V gene encodes CDR1 SGHRS and CDR2 YFSETQ. The CDR3 here is CASSFQGGADEQYF. The CDR3, as DNA: TGCGCCAGCAGCTTCCAAGGGGGGGCCGACGAGCAGTACTTC. The variable domain in full, completed from reference TRBV5-1 and TRBJ2-7, reads KAGVTQTPRYLIKTRGQQVTLSCSPISGHRSVSWYQQTPGQGLQFLFEYFSETQRNKGNFPGRFSGRQFSNSRSEMNVSTLELGDSALYLCASSFQGGADEQYFGPGTRLTVT.

The V call is TRBV5-8, the J call TRBJ2-7; D may be TRBD1 (5 bases). The germline gives CDR1 SGHTS, CDR2 YDEGEE. Between the trimmed V and J ends, which lost 0 bases and 0 bases, there was a span of 13 bases. The CDR3 is 16 amino acids. The CDR3 reads CASSLARQRGSYEQYF. CDR3 nucleotide sequence: TGTGCCAGCAGCTTGGCCCGTCAAAGGGGCTCCTACGAGCAGTACTTC. Full variable domain (rest looked up from reference TRBV5-8 and TRBJ2-7): EAGVTQSPTHLIKTRGQQATLRCSPISGHTSVYWYQQALGLGLQFLLWYDEGEERNRGNFPPRFSGRQFPNYSSELNVNALELEDSALYLCASSLARQRGSYEQYFGPGTRLTVT.

The DNA of the CDR3 is TGTGCCAGCAGCGGGGGACAGGGATACTCACCCCTCCACTTT. Translating it yields CASSGGQGYSPLHF. The chain has TRBV5-6 and TRBJ1-6; TRBD1 matches at 9 bases. J was trimmed by 10 bases and V by 4 bases; bases with no gene match: 6. This CDR3 is 14 amino acids long. Germline CDR1 SGHDT, CDR2 YYEEEE.

This chain connects TRBV4-1 to TRBJ2-5; 7 nucleotides match TRBD2. Germline V gene data show CDR1 as MGHRA and CDR2 as YSYEKL. This CDR3 is 16 amino acids long. V shed 4 bases and J 3 bases; nucleotides not matched to a gene: 11. DNA for the CDR3: TGCGCCAGCAGCCTCCCTTCGGGGAGGGGCAAAGAGACCCAGTACTTC. Translation gives CASSLPSGRGKETQYF.

This clone was counted once. The chain is built from TRBV14 and TRBJ1-4; TRBD1 might be the D (5 bases). Germline lookup yields CDR1 SGHDN and CDR2 FVKESK. The CDR3 is 16 residues long. V lost 0 bases and J 8 bases, leaving 16 bases between the germline ends. The CDR3 DNA follows: TGTGCCAGCAGCCAAGATGCAGCAATTCACAGGGAAAAACTGTTTTTT. This translates into CASSQDAAIHREKLFF.

V and J are TRBV18 and TRBJ1-1; 9 positions match TRBD1. The CDR3 is 17 residues long. Germline trimming cut 1 base from V and 6 bases from J; bases unmatched to any gene: 12. Looked up from germline, CDR1 is KGHSH and CDR2 is LQKENI. The CDR3 protein is CASSPRNLLDRGPEAFF. The CDR3 DNA is TGTGCCAGCTCACCACGTAATTTATTGGACAGGGGCCCTGAAGCTTTCTTT.

J is TRBJ2-7 and V is TRBV4-2, with D possibly matching TRBD2 (6 bases). Trimming cost V 5 bases and J 5 bases, with 25 bases left between them. The germline V gene encodes CDR1 LGHNA and CDR2 YNFKEQ. The CDR3 loop spans 17 amino acids. CDR3 region: CASSVKWVGDSPHEQYF. In nucleotides, the CDR3 is TGTGCCAGCAGCGTCAAATGGGTAGGGGACTCCCCCCACGAGCAGTACTTC.

V usage is TRBV7-8 and J usage is TRBJ1-2; 9 bases line up with TRBD1. This CDR3 has 15 residues. With V trimmed by 4 bases and J by 5 bases, 8 bases remained unmatched. Germline V gene sequence: CDR1 SGHVS, CDR2 FQNEAQ. CDR3 amino acids: CASSSSGTGMYGYTF. CDR3 nucleotide sequence: TGTGCCAGCAGCTCCTCCGGGACAGGGATGTATGGCTACACCTTC.

The rearrangement links TRBV30 to TRBJ1-5, with 9 positions matching TRBD1. V gave up 0 bases and J gave up 7 bases; unmatched junction bases: 16. CDR1 is GTSNPN and CDR2 is SVGIG in the germline V gene (reference sequence). CDR3 size: 18 residues. The CDR3 loop reads CAWSVKRMADRGLQPQHF. As DNA, the CDR3 is TGTGCCTGGAGTGTAAAGCGGATGGCGGACAGGGGCCTACAGCCCCAGCATTTT.

This chain joins TRBV5-1 and TRBJ2-6, with a weak D call TRBD1 (6 bases). V lost 0 bases, J lost 2 bases, and 6 bases lay in between. Germline values: CDR1 SGHRS, CDR2 YFSETQ. CDR3 size: 15 residues. CDR3 coding DNA: TGCGCCAGCAGCTTGGACAGGGCTGGGGCCAACGTCCTGACTTTC. Translation: CASSLDRAGANVLTF.

The chain employs TRBV4-3 and TRBJ1-6; 9 bases are a match to TRBD1. This CDR3 has 16 residues. V gave up 4 bases and J gave up 7 bases; unmatched junction bases: 8. CDR1 and CDR2 (germline): LGHNA, YSLEER. The CDR3 DNA reads TGCGCCAGCAGCCTGATGGGACAGGGACTAAATTCACCCCTCCACTTT. It translates to CASSLMGQGLNSPLHF.

This chain connects TRBV5-1 to TRBJ2-7; a possible D gene is TRBD1 (5 bases). The CDR3 consists of 15 residues. Per germline, CDR1 SGHRS and CDR2 YFSETQ. Trimming removed 1 base at V and 6 bases at J, with 17 bases between. For the CDR3, the DNA is TGCGCCAGCAGCTTGTCCCTCGGTCAGGGCCCCGAGCAGTACTTC. Translation gives CASSLSLGQGPEQYF.

The chain combines TRBV7-3 with TRBJ1-1, with 7 bases that match TRBD1. In germline, CDR1 is SGHTA, CDR2 FQGTGA. CDR3 length: 16 residues. V was clipped by 5 bases and J by 4 bases; unmatched bases: 13. The CDR3 here is CASSPNPQGVGTEAFF. The CDR3 coding sequence is TGTGCCAGCAGCCCAAATCCTCAGGGGGTCGGCACTGAAGCTTTCTTT.

The chain has TRBV6-4 and TRBJ1-1; the D gene is possibly TRBD1 (5 bases). This CDR3 has 14 amino acids. Per germline, CDR1 MRHNA and CDR2 SNTAGT. The germline V and J ends were trimmed by 0 bases and 5 bases, with 10 bases remaining between them. The CDR3 bases are TGTGCCAGCAGTGACTCGGGGGGAGGAACTGAAGCTTTCTTT. Translation: CASSDSGGGTEAFF.

The genes are TRBV5-4 and TRBJ1-6; D uncertain. This CDR3 comprises 15 residues. Looked up from germline, CDR1 is SGHNT and CDR2 is YYREEE (reference sequence). Deletions cut 0 bases from V and 8 bases from J, with 12 bases between. The CDR3 DNA is TGTGCCAGCAGCTTGGACAGCTCCTGGGATTCACCCCTCCACTTT. It codes for CASSLDSSWDSPLHF.

The chain combines TRBV27 with TRBJ2-7; 10 bases match TRBD1. The CDR3 contains 16 residues. The V gene's germline CDR1 is MNHEY and CDR2 SMNVEV (reference sequence). Trimming removed 5 bases from V and 3 bases from J; junction bases left unmatched: 10. CDR3: CASSLGQGEWSYEQYF. The CDR3 nucleotides read TGTGCCAGCAGTCTCGGACAGGGGGAATGGAGCTACGAGCAGTACTTC.

The chain combines TRBV6-5 with TRBJ1-2; maybe TRBD1 (5 bases). With 0 bases removed from V and 6 bases from J, the gap between germline ends came to 11 bases. Germline lookup yields CDR1 MNHEY and CDR2 SVGAGI. This CDR3 comprises 14 residues. CDR3 DNA: TGTGCCAGCAGTTACTCGGCGGGGACGGATGGCTACACCTTC. Its protein is CASSYSAGTDGYTF.

CDR3 sequence: CASSSVAGALPKNIQYF. The CDR3 nucleotides are TGTGCCAGCAGCTCGGTAGCGGGGGCCCTCCCCAAAAACATTCAGTACTTC. The J gene is TRBJ2-4, the V gene TRBV7-9, with 9 bases aligning to TRBD2. V was pared by 4 bases and J by 2 bases, with 9 bases of the junction left unmatched. The CDR3 contains 17 residues. The germline V gene encodes CDR1 SEHNR and CDR2 FQNEAQ (reference sequence).

The rearrangement joins TRBV5-1 to TRBJ1-4; D gene unclear. CDR1 SGHRS and CDR2 YFSETQ come from the germline V gene. The CDR3 runs to 18 residues. V was pared by 4 bases and J by 4 bases, with 23 bases between. Written as DNA, the CDR3 is TGCGCCAGCAGCCGGCAGCCCGGAGGAGGGAGTGGTAATGAAAAACTGTTTTTT. The encoded protein is CASSRQPGGGSGNEKLFF.